A selection of T cell receptor beta chains follows, all from one sample in a study of T cell changes during pregnancy in multiple sclerosis. Sequencing used immunoSEQ multiplex PCR; TCRdb keeps in-frame clones, though not all of them. The sample records 50,000 or so clones, 90% to 95% being singletons. Sample: CD4+ T cells from peripheral blood mononuclear cells, taken in the second trimester of pregnancy. Receptors were obtained from a female donor with multiple sclerosis, enrolled in a pregnancy study. Both conserved end residues are part of each CDR3. A D gene is named only where the DNA matches it firmly. Expanded clones get a size class; other rows say once, few or many, or leave the size out.

-	TRBJ1-5	TRBD1	TRBV18	TGTGCCAGCTCCATAGGGACAGGGAAGAATCAGCCCCAGCATTTT	CASSIGTGKNQPQHF
-	TRBJ2-5	TRBD2	TRBV6-1	TGTGCCAGCAGTGAATTAACCTATGGCCCTTTTGCCCAGCGGGGTCAAGAGACCCAGTACTTC	CASSELTYGPFAQRGQETQYF
-	TRBJ2-5	-	TRBV6-6	TGTGCCAGCAGTCTAGACGCCTCGGAGCAAGAGACCCAGTACTTC	CASSLDASEQETQYF
-	TRBJ2-7	-	TRBV7-3	TGTGCCAGCAGCTTTGGGGGCCCAACCTACGAGCAGTACTTC	CASSFGGPTYEQYF
-	TRBJ1-2	-	TRBV20-1	TGCAGTGCCGACGGACAGACGGCCTACACCTTC	CSADGQTAYTF
-	TRBJ1-2	-	TRBV10-3	TGTGCCATCAGTGAGTCTGAGGCAGGCTACACCTTC	CAISESEAGYTF
-	TRBJ2-5	TRBD2	TRBV7-2	TGTGCCAGCAGCTTGGGACTAGCGGGGAGTGCTCAAGAGACCCAGTACTTC	CASSLGLAGSAQETQYF
once	TRBJ1-6	TRBD1	TRBV7-2	TGTGCCAGCAGCTTAGGGACAGGGGGCCCTCCCACCCTCCACTTT	CASSLGTGGPPTLHF
-	TRBJ2-5	TRBD2	TRBV7-9	TGTGCCAGCAGCTTAGGGGCTAGCGGGGGGGCAGGGGAGACCCAGTACTTC	CASSLGASGGAGETQYF
-	TRBJ2-5	TRBD1	TRBV29-1	TGCAGCGTTGCCAGGGGGCAAGAGACCCAGTACTTC	CSVARGQETQYF
-	TRBJ2-3	TRBD2	TRBV7-3	TGTGCCAGCACTCCTGACGCGGCTAGCGGGGGTGTGCAGTATTTT	CASTPDAASGGVQYF
-	TRBJ1-2	-	TRBV11-3	TGTGCCAGCAGCTCGACAGGAAACTATGGCTACACCTTC	CASSSTGNYGYTF
-	TRBJ1-4	-	TRBV5-1	TGCGCCAGCAGCTTACGGGTCAGGGGAGGGAATGAAAAACTGTTTTTT	CASSLRVRGGNEKLFF
few	TRBJ1-4	TRBD1	TRBV7-8	TGTGCCAGCAGCTTGGGGACAGATGAAAAACTGTTTTTT	CASSLGTDEKLFF
-	TRBJ1-1	TRBD1	TRBV7-6	TGTGCCAGCAGCTTAGCACAGGGGGCCATGAACACTGAAGCTTTCTTT	CASSLAQGAMNTEAFF
-	TRBJ1-3	-	TRBV4-1	TGCGCCAGCAGCCAAGATTTCCCGGCTGGAAACACCATATATTTT	CASSQDFPAGNTIYF
-	TRBJ1-5	-	TRBV21-1	TGTGCCAGCAGCAATCGACGAAGAGGGACAGTCAATAGCAATCAGCCCCAGCATTTT	CASSNRRRGTVNSNQPQHF
-	TRBJ1-5	TRBD1	TRBV2	TGTGCCAGCCAGGACAGGACGAGGGGCAGCAATCAGCCCCAGCATTTT	CASQDRTRGSNQPQHF
-	TRBJ1-1	TRBD1	TRBV14	TGTGCCAGCAGCCAAGGACAGGGTTGGAACACTGAAGCTTTCTTT	CASSQGQGWNTEAFF
-	TRBJ1-4	-	TRBV27	TGTGCCAGCAGTCCTCCCGGGGCAACTAATGAAAAACTGTTTTTT	CASSPPGATNEKLFF
-	TRBJ1-2	-	TRBV6-4	TGTGCCACCCCTTATTTGGCCGGGAGGGTGGTTGGGCCTAACTATGGCTACACCTTC	CATPYLAGRVVGPNYGYTF
once	TRBJ2-7	TRBD1	TRBV5-4	TGTGCCAGCAGCTTGGATGGGACAGGGACTTACGAGCAGTACTTC	CASSLDGTGTYEQYF
-	TRBJ1-3	TRBD1	TRBV7-2	TGTGCCAGCAGCCCAGACAGGGGCTCCGGAAACACCATATATTTT	CASSPDRGSGNTIYF
-	TRBJ2-2	TRBD2	TRBV19	TGTGCCAGTACCAATATGAGGATTCGGGAGGGGAACAACTTATGGGGCGCCGGGGAGCTGTTTTTT	CASTNMRIREGNNLWGAGELFF
-	TRBJ2-2	TRBD1	TRBV5-4	TGTGCCAGCAGCGTGGGACAGGGGATCACCGGGGAGCTGTTTTTT	CASSVGQGITGELFF
once	TRBJ1-1	-	TRBV11-3	TGTGCCAGCAGCTTAGGCGAGAACACTGAAGCTTTCTTT	CASSLGENTEAFF
-	TRBJ2-7	TRBD1	TRBV7-2	TGTGCCAGCAGCTTAGGCACAGGGGGCAGCGAGCAGTACTTC	CASSLGTGGSEQYF
-	TRBJ2-1	-	TRBV6-5	TGTGCCAGCAGTTACCAGCGCATAGAACCCTACAATGAGCAGTTCTTC	CASSYQRIEPYNEQFF
-	TRBJ2-3	TRBD2	TRBV6-5	TGTGCCAGTTTAGATAGCGGGAGCACAGATACGCAGTATTTT	CASLDSGSTDTQYF
once	TRBJ1-2	-	TRBV6-5	TGTGCCAGCAGTTGGACAGCCTATGGCTACACCTTC	CASSWTAYGYTF
-	TRBJ1-1	-	TRBV11-3	TGTGCCAGCAGCTTGACCCTCGGCGGGGAAGCTTTCTTT	CASSLTLGGEAFF
-	TRBJ2-7	-	TRBV15	TGTGCCACCAGCAGGGGAGGATCTGGGGAGCAGTACTTC	CATSRGGSGEQYF
once	TRBJ2-1	TRBD1	TRBV27	TGTGCCAGCAGTTTAAGGGCAGGGGGCGACGAGCAGTTCTTC	CASSLRAGGDEQFF
-	TRBJ2-1	-	TRBV29-1	TGCAGCGTTGAAGATCGGCGGCACGGCAATGAGCAGTTCTTC	CSVEDRRHGNEQFF
-	TRBJ1-4	-	TRBV29-1	TGCAGCGTTGTGGGCGCGTCGAATGAAAAACTGTTTTTT	CSVVGASNEKLFF
-	TRBJ1-4	-	TRBV18	TGTGCCAGCTCACCAGAGCGCGGAAGTGAAAAACTGTTTTTT	CASSPERGSEKLFF
-	TRBJ2-7	-	TRBV6-5	TGTGCCAGCAGTTACCGGGGGGAGCAGTACTTC	CASSYRGEQYF
-	TRBJ2-3	TRBD2	TRBV11-1	TGTGCCAGCAGCCCCCTAGCGGGGGGGCAGACAGATACGCAGTATTTT	CASSPLAGGQTDTQYF
-	TRBJ2-1	TRBD2	TRBV19	TGTGCCAGTAGTGACCCAGGACTAGCGGGGCGCTCCTACAATGAGCAGTTCTTC	CASSDPGLAGRSYNEQFF
-	TRBJ2-3	TRBD1	TRBV19	TGTGCCAGTACCCTACAGGGGGCTGGCACAGATACGCAGTATTTT	CASTLQGAGTDTQYF
once	TRBJ2-2	TRBD2	TRBV6-6	TGTGCCAGCACCGTCACGGGGGGGAACACCGGGGAGCTGTTTTTT	CASTVTGGNTGELFF
-	TRBJ1-5	-	TRBV7-8	TGTGCCAGCAGCACTTACAGACAGGCACCAAGGCAGCCCCAGCATTTT	CASSTYRQAPRQPQHF
-	TRBJ2-3	-	TRBV7-9	TGTGCCAGCAGCGTCGCGGCCCAAGGCACAGATACGCAGTATTTT	CASSVAAQGTDTQYF
-	TRBJ2-5	TRBD2	TRBV7-2	TGTGCCAGCAGCTTCCAGGGACTAGGACAAGAGACCCAGTACTTC	CASSFQGLGQETQYF
-	TRBJ1-1	TRBD1	TRBV13	TGTGCCAGCAGCTTACCGGGACAGGGGTCTGAAGCTTTCTTT	CASSLPGQGSEAFF
-	TRBJ2-5	-	TRBV7-8	TGTGCCAGCAGGCCTCAGGGGCGCGAGACCCAGTACTTC	CASRPQGRETQYF
-	TRBJ2-7	-	TRBV28	TGTGCCAGCACGTCAGGGGTCCACTCCTACGAGCAGTACTTC	CASTSGVHSYEQYF
-	TRBJ2-7	-	TRBV7-2	TGTGCCAGCAGCTTAGGAGCGGGCTCCTACGAGCAGTACTTC	CASSLGAGSYEQYF
-	TRBJ1-2	-	TRBV10-3	TGTGCCACCACAGGTCCCCAATATGGCTACACCTTC	CATTGPQYGYTF
-	TRBJ1-6	-	TRBV5-1	TGCGCCAGCAGCTTGGGCCAGAGGAGCTCCTATAATTCACCCCTCCACTTT	CASSLGQRSSYNSPLHF
-	TRBJ1-2	-	TRBV7-3	TGTGCCAGCAGCTTAGAGGGTGACTATGGCTACACCTTC	CASSLEGDYGYTF
-	TRBJ1-5	-	TRBV5-3	TGTGCCAGAAGCCACAGACAGAACAGTAGCAATCAGCCCCAGCATTTT	CARSHRQNSSNQPQHF